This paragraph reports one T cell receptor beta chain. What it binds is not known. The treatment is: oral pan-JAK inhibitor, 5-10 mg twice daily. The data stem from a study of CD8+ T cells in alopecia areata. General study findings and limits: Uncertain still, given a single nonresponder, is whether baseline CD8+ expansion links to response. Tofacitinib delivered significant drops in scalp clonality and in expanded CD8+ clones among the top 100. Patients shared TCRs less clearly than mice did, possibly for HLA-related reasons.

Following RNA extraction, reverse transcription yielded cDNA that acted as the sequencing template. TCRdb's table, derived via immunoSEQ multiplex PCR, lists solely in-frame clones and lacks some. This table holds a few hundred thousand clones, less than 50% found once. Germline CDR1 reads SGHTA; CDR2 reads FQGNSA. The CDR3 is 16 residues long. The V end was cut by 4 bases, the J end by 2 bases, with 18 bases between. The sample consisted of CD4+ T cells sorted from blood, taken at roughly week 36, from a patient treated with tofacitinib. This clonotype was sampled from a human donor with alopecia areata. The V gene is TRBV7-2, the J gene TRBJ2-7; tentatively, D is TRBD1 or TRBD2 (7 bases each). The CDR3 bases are TGTGCCAGCAGCTCCAGGGGAGGGGGCGCCGCCTACGAGCAGTACTTC. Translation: CASSSRGGGAAYEQYF. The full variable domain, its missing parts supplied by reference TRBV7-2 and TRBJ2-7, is GAGVSQSPSNKVTEKGKDVELRCDPISGHTALYWYRQSLGQGLEFLIYFQGNSAPDKSGLPSDRFSAERTGGSVSTLTIQRTQQEDSAVYLCASSSRGGGAAYEQYFGPGTRLTVT.